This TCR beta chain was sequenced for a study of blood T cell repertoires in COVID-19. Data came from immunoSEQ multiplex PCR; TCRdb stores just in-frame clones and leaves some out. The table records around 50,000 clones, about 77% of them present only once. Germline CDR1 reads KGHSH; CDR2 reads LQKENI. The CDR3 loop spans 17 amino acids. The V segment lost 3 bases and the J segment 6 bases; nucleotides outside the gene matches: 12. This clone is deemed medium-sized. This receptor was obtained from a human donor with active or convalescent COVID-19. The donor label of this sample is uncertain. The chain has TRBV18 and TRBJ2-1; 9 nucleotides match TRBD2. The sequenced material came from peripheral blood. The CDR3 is CASSPYSAGGVGNEQFF. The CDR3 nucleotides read TGTGCCAGCTCACCTTATTCGGCGGGAGGGGTTGGCAATGAGCAGTTCTTC.